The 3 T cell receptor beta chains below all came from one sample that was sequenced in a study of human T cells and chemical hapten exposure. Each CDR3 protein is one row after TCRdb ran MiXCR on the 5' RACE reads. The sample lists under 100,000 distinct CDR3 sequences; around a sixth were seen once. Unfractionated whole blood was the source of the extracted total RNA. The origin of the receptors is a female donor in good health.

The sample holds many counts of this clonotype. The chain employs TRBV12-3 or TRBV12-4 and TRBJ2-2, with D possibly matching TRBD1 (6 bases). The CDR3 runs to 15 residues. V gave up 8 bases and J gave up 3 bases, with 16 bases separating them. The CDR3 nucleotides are TGTGCCAGCGGAAAAACAGGGACGGACACCGGGGAGCTGTTTTTT. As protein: CASGKTGTDTGELFF.

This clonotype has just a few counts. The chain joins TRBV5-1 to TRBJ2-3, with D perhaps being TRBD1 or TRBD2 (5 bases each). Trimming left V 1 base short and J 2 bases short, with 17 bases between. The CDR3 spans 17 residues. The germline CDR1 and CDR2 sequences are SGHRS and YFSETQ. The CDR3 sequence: CASSLLESGRVTDTQYF. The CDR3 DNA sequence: TGCGCCAGCAGCTTGCTCGAGTCGGGACGGGTCACAGATACGCAGTATTTT.

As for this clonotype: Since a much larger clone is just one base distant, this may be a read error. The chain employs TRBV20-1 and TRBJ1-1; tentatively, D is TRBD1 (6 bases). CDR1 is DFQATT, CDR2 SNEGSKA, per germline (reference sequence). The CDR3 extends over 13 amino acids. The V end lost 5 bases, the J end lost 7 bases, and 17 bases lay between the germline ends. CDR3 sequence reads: CSAPGTRGSEAFF. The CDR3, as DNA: TGCAGTGCTCCGGGGACAAGGGGGAGTGAAGCTTTCTTT.